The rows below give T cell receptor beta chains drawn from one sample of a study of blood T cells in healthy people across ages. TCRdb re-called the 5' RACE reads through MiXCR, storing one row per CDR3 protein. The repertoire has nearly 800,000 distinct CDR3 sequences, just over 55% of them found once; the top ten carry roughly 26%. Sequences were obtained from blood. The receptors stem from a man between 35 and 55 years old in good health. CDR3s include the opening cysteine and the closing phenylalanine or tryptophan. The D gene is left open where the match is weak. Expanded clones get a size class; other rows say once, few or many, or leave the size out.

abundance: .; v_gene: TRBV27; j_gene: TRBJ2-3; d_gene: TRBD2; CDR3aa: CASSLLAGLTDTQYF; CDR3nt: TGTGCCAGCAGTTTACTAGCGGGACTTACAGATACGCAGTATTTT
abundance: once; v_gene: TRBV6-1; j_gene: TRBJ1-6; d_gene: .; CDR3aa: CASSEDNHSPLHF; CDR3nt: TGTGCCAGCAGTGAAGACAACCATTCACCCCTCCACTTT
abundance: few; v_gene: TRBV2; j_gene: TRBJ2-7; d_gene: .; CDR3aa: CASAGSSYEQYF; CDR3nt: TGTGCCAGCGCAGGCAGCTCCTACGAGCAGTACTTC
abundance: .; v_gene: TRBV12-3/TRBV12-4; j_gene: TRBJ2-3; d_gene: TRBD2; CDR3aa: CASSPPRRAGASTQYF; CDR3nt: TGTGCCAGCAGTCCCCCCAGACGAGCGGGAGCCTCTACGCAGTATTTT
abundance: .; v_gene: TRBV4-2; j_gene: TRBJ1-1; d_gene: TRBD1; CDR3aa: CASSPAGGKTEAFF; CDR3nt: TGTGCCAGCAGCCCTGCAGGGGGTAAGACTGAAGCTTTCTTT
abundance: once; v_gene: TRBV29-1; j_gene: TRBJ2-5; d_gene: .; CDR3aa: CSVDGRETQYF; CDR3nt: TGCAGCGTTGATGGGCGGGAGACCCAGTACTTC
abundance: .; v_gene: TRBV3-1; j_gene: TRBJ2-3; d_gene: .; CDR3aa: CASSQDTTGNTDTQYF; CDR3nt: TGTGCCAGCAGCCAAGATACAACAGGGAACACAGATACGCAGTATTTT
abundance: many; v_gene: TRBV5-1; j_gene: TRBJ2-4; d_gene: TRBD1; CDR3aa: CASSKDRADIQYF; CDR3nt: TGCGCCAGCAGCAAAGACAGGGCGGACATTCAGTACTTC
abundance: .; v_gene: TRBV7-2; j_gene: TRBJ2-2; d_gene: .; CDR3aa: CASSLDSSGELFF; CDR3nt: TGTGCCAGCAGCTTAGACTCATCCGGGGAGCTGTTTTTT
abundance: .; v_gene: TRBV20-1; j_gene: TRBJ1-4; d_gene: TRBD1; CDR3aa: CSATIQGPTNEKLFF; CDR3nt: TGCAGTGCTACTATACAGGGGCCAACTAATGAAAAACTGTTTTTT
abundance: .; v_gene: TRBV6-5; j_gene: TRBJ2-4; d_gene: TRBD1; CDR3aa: CASSSGQKNIQYF; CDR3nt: TGTGCCAGCAGTTCGGGACAGAAGAACATTCAGTACTTC
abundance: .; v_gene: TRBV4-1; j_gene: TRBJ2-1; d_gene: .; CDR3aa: CASSQPRQGLYNEQFF; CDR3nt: TGCGCCAGCAGCCAACCTCGGCAGGGGTTATACAATGAGCAGTTCTTC
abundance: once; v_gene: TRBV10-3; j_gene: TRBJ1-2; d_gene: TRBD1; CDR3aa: CAISLTGTYGYTF; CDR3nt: TGTGCCATCAGCCTGACAGGGACCTATGGCTACACCTTC
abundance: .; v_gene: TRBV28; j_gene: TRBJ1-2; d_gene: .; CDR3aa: CASSLAGTNGYTF; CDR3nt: TGTGCCAGCAGTTTAGCGGGGACTAATGGCTACACCTTC
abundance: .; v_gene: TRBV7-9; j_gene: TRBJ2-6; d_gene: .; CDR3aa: CASSFLKEGSGANVLTF; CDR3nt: TGTGCCAGCAGCTTTTTAAAAGAGGGCTCTGGGGCCAACGTCCTGACTTTC
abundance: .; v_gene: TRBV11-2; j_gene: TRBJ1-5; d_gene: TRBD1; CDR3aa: CASSLVPGGGRTGGLLSNQPQHF; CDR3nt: TGTGCCAGCAGCTTAGTTCCCGGGGGAGGTAGGACAGGGGGATTACTGAGCAATCAGCCCCAGCATTTT
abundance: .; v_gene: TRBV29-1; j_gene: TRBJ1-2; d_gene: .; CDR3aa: CSVEILGGYTF; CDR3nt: TGCAGCGTCGAGATATTGGGTGGCTACACCTTC
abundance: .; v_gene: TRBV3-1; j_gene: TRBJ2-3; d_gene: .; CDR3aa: CASSQGGVGRTDTQYF; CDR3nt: TGTGCCAGCAGCCAAGGGGGCGTGGGTCGCACAGATACGCAGTATTTT
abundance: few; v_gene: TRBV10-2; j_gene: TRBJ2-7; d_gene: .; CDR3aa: CASSVEDGVYEQYF; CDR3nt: TGCGCCAGCAGTGTAGAGGACGGAGTCTACGAGCAGTACTTC
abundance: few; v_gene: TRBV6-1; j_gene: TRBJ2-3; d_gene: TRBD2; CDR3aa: CASSEGGGTDTQYF; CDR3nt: TGTGCCAGCAGTGAGGGAGGGGGCACAGATACGCAGTATTTT
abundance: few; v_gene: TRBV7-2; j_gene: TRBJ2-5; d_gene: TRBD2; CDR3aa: CASSSSGLPSQETQYF; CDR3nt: TGTGCCAGCAGCTCCTCGGGACTACCAAGCCAAGAGACCCAGTACTTC
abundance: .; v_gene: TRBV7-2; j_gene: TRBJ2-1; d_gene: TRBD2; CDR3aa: CASSPLAQRGAYNEQFF; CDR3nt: TGTGCCAGCAGCCCGCTTGCCCAGCGGGGGGCTTACAATGAGCAGTTCTTC
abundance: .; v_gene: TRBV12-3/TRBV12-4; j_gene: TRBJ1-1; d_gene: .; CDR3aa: CASSNPGGEAFF; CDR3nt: TGTGCCAGCAGCAACCCCGGGGGCGAAGCTTTCTTT
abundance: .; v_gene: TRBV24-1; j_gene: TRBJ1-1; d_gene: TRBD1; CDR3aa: CATSGTQGAGTEAFF; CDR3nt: TGTGCCACCAGTGGCACCCAGGGGGCTGGCACTGAAGCTTTCTTT
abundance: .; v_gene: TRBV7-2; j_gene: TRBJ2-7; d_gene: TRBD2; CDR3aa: CASSLAVSSPSGIHEQYF; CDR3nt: TGTGCCAGCAGCTTAGCCGTCTCCAGTCCTAGCGGGATCCACGAGCAGTACTTC
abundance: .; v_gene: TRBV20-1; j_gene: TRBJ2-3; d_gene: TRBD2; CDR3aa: CSARDQTSEDIGTQYF; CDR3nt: TGCAGTGCTAGAGATCAGACTAGCGAGGATATAGGTACGCAGTATTTT
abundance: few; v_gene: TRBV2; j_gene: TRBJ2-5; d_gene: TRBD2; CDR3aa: CASSEDGGKTQYF; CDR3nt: TGTGCCAGCAGTGAAGACGGGGGGAAGACCCAGTACTTC
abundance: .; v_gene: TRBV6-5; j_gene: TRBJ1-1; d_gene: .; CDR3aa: CASSYRVAGNTEAFF; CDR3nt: TGTGCCAGCAGTTACCGGGTAGCGGGGAACACTGAAGCTTTCTTT
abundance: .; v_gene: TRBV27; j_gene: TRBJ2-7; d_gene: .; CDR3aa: CASSFLGDEQYF; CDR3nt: TGTGCCAGCAGTTTTTTGGGGGACGAGCAGTACTTC
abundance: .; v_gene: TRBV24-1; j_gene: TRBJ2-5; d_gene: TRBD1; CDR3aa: CATSDRTGGRLGEQYF; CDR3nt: TGTGCCACCAGTGATCGGACAGGGGGCAGATTAGGAGAGCAGTACTTC
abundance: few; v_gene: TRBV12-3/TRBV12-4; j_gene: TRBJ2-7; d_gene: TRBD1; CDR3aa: CASSRQGFSYEQYF; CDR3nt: TGTGCCAGCAGTCGACAGGGTTTCTCCTACGAGCAGTACTTC
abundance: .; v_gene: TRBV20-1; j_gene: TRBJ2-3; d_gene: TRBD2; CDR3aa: CSASGLAGGTDTQYF; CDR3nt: TGCAGTGCTAGCGGGCTAGCGGGGGGTACAGATACGCAGTATTTT
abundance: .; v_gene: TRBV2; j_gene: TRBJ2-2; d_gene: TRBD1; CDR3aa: CASRQGATGELFF; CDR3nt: TGTGCCAGCAGACAGGGGGCCACCGGGGAGCTGTTTTTT
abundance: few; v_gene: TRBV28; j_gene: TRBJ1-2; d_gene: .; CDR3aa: CASSLWPTSSNYGYTF; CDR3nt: TGTGCCAGCAGTTTATGGCCGACAAGTTCTAACTATGGCTACACCTTC
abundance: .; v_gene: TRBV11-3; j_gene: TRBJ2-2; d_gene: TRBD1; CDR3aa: CASSPRDRGTEELFF; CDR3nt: TGTGCCAGCAGCCCCCGGGACAGGGGGACCGAGGAGCTGTTTTTT